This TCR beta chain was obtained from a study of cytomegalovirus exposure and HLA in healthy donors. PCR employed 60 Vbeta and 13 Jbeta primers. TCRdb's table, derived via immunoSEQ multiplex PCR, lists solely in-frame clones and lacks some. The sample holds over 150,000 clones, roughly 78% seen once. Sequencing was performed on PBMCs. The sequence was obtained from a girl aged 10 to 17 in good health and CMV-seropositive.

The CDR3 spells CASSQETSGTHYNEQFF. Written as DNA, the CDR3 is TGTGCCAGCAGCCAAGAGACTAGCGGGACACATTACAATGAGCAGTTCTTC. This chain connects TRBV4-2 to TRBJ2-1; the match to TRBD2 covers 11 bases. The CDR3 is 17 residues long. The germline CDR1 and CDR2 sequences are LGHNA and YNFKEQ. With 0 bases clipped from V and 4 bases from J, the junction kept 5 bases outside the gene matches.